These 24 T cell receptor beta chains were all obtained from the same sample, sequenced in a study of shared clonotypes between healthy human individuals. Only in-frame clones appear in the TCRdb table, and some are missing; sequencing was by immunoSEQ multiplex PCR. The top ten hold around a tenth of the sample, which has roughly 330,000 clones, over 65% seen once. Sequenced input: memory CD4+ T cells sorted from blood. Subset reported: CD45RA-negative fraction. The receptor set was obtained from a man aged 25-45 years in good health.

This clone has just one count. The chain combines TRBV10-3 with TRBJ1-5; maybe TRBD1 (5 bases). The CDR3 totals 15 residues. V lost 4 bases and J 0 bases, leaving 10 bases between the germline ends. The V gene's germline CDR1 is ENHRY and CDR2 SYGVKD. CDR3 coding DNA: TGTGCCATCAGTGCCGACAGTTATAGCAATCAGCCCCAGCATTTT. Translation: CAISADSYSNQPQHF.

The chain couples TRBV7-9 to TRBJ1-2; D not certain. Germline CDR1 reads SEHNR; CDR2 reads FQNEAQ (reference sequence). The CDR3 has 14 amino acids. Trimming removed 1 base from V and 1 base from J, with 7 bases in between. CDR3 amino acids: CASSLVDVNYGYTF. The CDR3, as DNA: TGTGCCAGCAGCTTAGTTGACGTTAACTATGGCTACACCTTC.

This clone was seen a few times. The chain is built from TRBV4-3 and TRBJ2-1; D not resolved. V lost 0 bases, J lost 10 bases, and 13 bases lay in between. The germline CDR1 and CDR2 sequences are LGHNA and YSLEER. The CDR3 is 14 amino acids. The CDR3 sequence: CASSQDLGPVEQFF. The CDR3 nucleotides read TGCGCCAGCAGCCAAGACCTAGGACCGGTGGAGCAGTTCTTC.

The sample holds one count of this clone. The V and J genes are TRBV5-1 and TRBJ2-5; weak D call: TRBD1 (6 bases). CDR3 length: 13 amino acids. The germline gives CDR1 SGHRS, CDR2 YFSETQ. The V end was cut by 6 bases, the J end by 5 bases, with 14 bases between. In DNA form, the CDR3 reads TGCGCCAGCACCCTACAGGGAATGGAGACCCAGTACTTC. Protein sequence: CASTLQGMETQYF.

The genes are TRBV9 and TRBJ1-3; D uncertain. The CDR3 runs to 14 residues. CDR1 and CDR2 from the germline V gene are SGDLS and YYNGEE. The V end lost 0 bases, the J end lost 4 bases, and 8 bases lay between the germline ends. Here the CDR3 DNA reads TGTGCCAGCAGCGTAGTACCGGGAGGAAACACCATATATTTT. Translation: CASSVVPGGNTIYF.

The rearrangement links TRBV7-9 to TRBJ2-7, with TRBD2 matching 7 bases. The V segment lost 5 bases and the J segment 5 bases; nucleotides outside the gene matches: 12. The CDR3 runs 15 residues. The germline V gene encodes CDR1 SEHNR and CDR2 FQNEAQ (reference sequence). The CDR3 loop is CASSMLGGSRDEQYF. The CDR3 bases are TGTGCCAGCAGCATGCTGGGCGGGAGTAGGGACGAGCAGTACTTC.

The chain carries TRBV4-3 and TRBJ2-7, with D tentatively TRBD2 (6 bases). Trimming removed 2 bases from V and 9 bases from J, with 17 bases in between. Germline CDR1 reads LGHNA; CDR2 reads YSLEER. The CDR3 has 14 amino acids. In DNA form, the CDR3 reads TGCGCCAGCAGCCAATCTTGGGGGGAAGGTAGGCAGTACTTC. Translating gives CASSQSWGEGRQYF.

The chain combines TRBV5-1 with TRBJ2-2; D might be TRBD1 or TRBD2, each matching 5 bases. Germline V gene data show CDR1 as SGHRS and CDR2 as YFSETQ. The CDR3 sequence is 16 residues long. Trimming stripped 4 bases from V and 2 bases from J, with 15 bases between. The CDR3 region is CASSVPGGGNTGELFF. CDR3 DNA: TGCGCCAGCAGCGTACCGGGTGGGGGTAACACCGGGGAGCTGTTTTTT.

To note about this clone: Other DNA variants within this sample encode the same CDR3. The rearrangement links TRBV9 to TRBJ2-3; D remains unclear. Germline-derived CDR1 and CDR2 are SGDLS and YYNGEE. Trimming shortened V by 0 bases and J by 5 bases, and 7 bases separated the two germline ends. This CDR3 contains 13 residues. The CDR3: CASSVGSEDTQYF. The DNA for the CDR3 is TGTGCCAGCAGCGTAGGTTCAGAAGATACGCAGTATTTT.

In its sample, this clone was seen a few times. The chain uses TRBV7-8 and TRBJ2-5, with 12 positions matching TRBD2. Germline CDR1 SGHVS, CDR2 FQNEAQ. V dropped 2 bases and J dropped 3; count of bases not matched to a gene: 1. The CDR3 sequence is 15 residues long. The CDR3 nucleotides read TGTGCCAGCAGCTTACGGACTAGCGGGGAAGAGACCCAGTACTTC. Its translation: CASSLRTSGEETQYF.

This chain uses TRBV2 with TRBJ1-5; the D gene is possibly TRBD1 (5 bases). With 6 bases removed from V and 0 bases from J, the gap between germline ends came to 12 bases. The CDR3 runs to 15 residues. Germline CDR1 and CDR2: SNHLY and FYNNEI. The CDR3 DNA is TGTGCCAGCAGACTCGACAGCAATAGCAATCAGCCCCAGCATTTT. This sequence encodes CASRLDSNSNQPQHF. The full variable domain, its missing parts supplied by reference TRBV2 and TRBJ1-5, is EPEVTQTPSHQVTQMGQEVILRCVPISNHLYFYWYRQILGQKVEFLVSFYNNEISEKSEIFDDQFSVERPDGSNFTLKIRSTKLEDSAMYFCASRLDSNSNQPQHFGDGTRLSIL.

J is TRBJ2-2 and V is TRBV19; no clear D gene. Trimming stripped 3 bases from V and 2 bases from J, with 7 bases between. The germline CDR1 and CDR2 sequences are LNHDA and SQIVND (reference sequence). The CDR3 loop spans 14 amino acids. The CDR3 loop reads CASSMQPNTGELFF. The CDR3 nucleotides are TGTGCCAGTAGTATGCAGCCCAACACCGGGGAGCTGTTTTTT.

V usage is TRBV5-1 and J usage is TRBJ2-1; 12 nucleotides match TRBD2. The CDR3 is 15 amino acids. V was clipped by 2 bases and J by 6 bases; unmatched bases: 3. Germline V CDR1 and CDR2: SGHRS, YFSETQ. The CDR3 region is CASSFLAGGINEQFF. The CDR3 nucleotides are TGCGCCAGCAGCTTCCTAGCGGGAGGGATCAATGAGCAGTTCTTC.

The chain links TRBV2 to TRBJ1-4; D is unclear. Germline CDR1 is SNHLY and CDR2 is FYNNEI. CDR3 length: 17 residues. Trimming shortened V by 3 bases and J by 0 bases, and 14 bases separated the two germline ends. The CDR3 DNA sequence: TGTGCCAGCAGTGAGTTGGCTAGGCTTGCAACTAATGAAAAACTGTTTTTT. This translates into CASSELARLATNEKLFF.

The chain carries TRBV29-1 and TRBJ1-4; perhaps TRBD1 as D (6 bases). This CDR3 spans 14 amino acids. V gave up 7 bases and J gave up 4 bases, with 16 bases separating them. Germline assignment: CDR1 SQVTM and CDR2 ANQGSEA. Here the CDR3 DNA reads TGCAGCGCCGCACAGGGCCGGTTTAATGAAAAACTGTTTTTT. Translation: CSAAQGRFNEKLFF.

There are many counts of this clone. CDR3 protein: CASSLPTDRTEQYF. As DNA, the CDR3 is TGTGCCAGCAGTTTACCCACGGACAGGACCGAGCAGTACTTC. J is TRBJ2-7 and V is TRBV28, with 7 bases aligning to TRBD1. CDR1 MDHEN and CDR2 SYDVKM come from the germline V gene. V was clipped by 2 bases and J by 6 bases; unmatched bases: 7. CDR3 length equals 14 residues.

The chain has TRBV10-2 and TRBJ2-7; 8 nucleotides line up with TRBD2. The V and J ends lost 10 bases and 10 bases, in that order; junction bases with no gene match: 9. Germline V gene data show CDR1 as WSHSY and CDR2 as SAAADI. This CDR3 is built from 11 residues. CDR3 sequence reads: CATGTSVDQYF. The CDR3 nucleotides read TGCGCCACCGGGACTAGTGTGGATCAGTACTTC.

The CDR3 protein is CASSDGGGVSYEQYF. CDR3 in DNA: TGTGCCAGCAGTGATGGGGGGGGCGTTTCCTACGAGCAGTACTTC. This sequence joins TRBV25-1 and TRBJ2-7; D possibly corresponds to TRBD2 (7 bases). The germline V gene encodes CDR1 MGHDK and CDR2 SYGVNS. The CDR3 runs to 15 residues. Trimming shortened V by 3 bases and J by 1 base, and 13 bases separated the two germline ends.

V gene TRBV10-1 combines with J gene TRBJ2-2; 7 bases fit TRBD1. After removal of 3 bases from V and 1 base from J, the junction contained 8 bases not matched to a gene. This CDR3 region has 17 residues. Germline V lookup: CDR1 WNHNN, CDR2 SYGVQD (reference sequence). This CDR3 is CASSELGTELNTGELFF. The CDR3 DNA follows: TGCGCCAGCAGTGAACTTGGGACAGAGCTGAACACCGGGGAGCTGTTTTTT.

DNA for the CDR3: TGTGCCAGCAGTGACAGGCAGGGGATAACGAATGAGCAGTTCTTC. Translation gives CASSDRQGITNEQFF. J is TRBJ2-1 and V is TRBV6-1, with D perhaps matching TRBD1 (6 bases). The germline V gene has CDR1 MNHNS and CDR2 SASEGT. The germline V and J ends were trimmed by 3 bases and 7 bases, with 16 bases remaining between them. This CDR3 region has 15 residues.

This rearrangement joins TRBV7-6 to TRBJ2-6; D remains unclear. Between the trimmed V and J ends, which lost 5 bases and 4 bases, there was a span of 12 bases. Germline V gives CDR1 SGHVS, CDR2 FNYEAQ. The CDR3 consists of 15 residues. The CDR3: CASSILGTGANVLTF. DNA for the CDR3: TGTGCCAGCAGCATCCTAGGTACCGGGGCCAACGTCCTGACTTTC.

V gene TRBV7-2 combines with J gene TRBJ2-1; the match to TRBD1 covers 10 bases. Per the germline V gene, CDR1 is SGHTA and CDR2 is FQGNSA. V was clipped by 7 bases and J by 9 bases; unmatched bases: 9. The CDR3 has 14 amino acids. As DNA, the CDR3 is TGTGCCAGCAATAAAGACAGGGGGCTCGGTGAGCAGTTCTTC. Translating gives CASNKDRGLGEQFF. The whole variable domain, filled in from reference TRBV7-2 and TRBJ2-1, reads GAGVSQSPSNKVTEKGKDVELRCDPISGHTALYWYRQSLGQGLEFLIYFQGNSAPDKSGLPSDRFSAERTGGSVSTLTIQRTQQEDSAVYLCASNKDRGLGEQFFGPGTRLTVL.

V gene TRBV11-2 combines with J gene TRBJ2-4; possible D gene TRBD1, 7 bases. CDR3 size: 15 residues. V shed 0 bases and J shed 9 bases, with 15 bases lying between them. CDR1 is SGHAT, CDR2 FQNNGV, per germline. The CDR3 here is CASSLEGSQGGIQYF. CDR3 bases: TGTGCCAGCAGCTTAGAAGGGTCTCAGGGGGGCATTCAGTACTTC.

This clone was seen just once. The chain uses TRBV5-1 and TRBJ2-3; TRBD1 or TRBD2 may be the D gene (6 bases each). Between the trimmed V and J ends, which lost 3 bases and 3 bases, there was a span of 17 bases. The germline gives CDR1 SGHRS, CDR2 YFSETQ. CDR3 length: 16 residues. The CDR3 DNA reads as TGCGCCAGCAGCTGGGCCCTAGGAGGGGGTACAGATACGCAGTATTTT. This sequence encodes CASSWALGGGTDTQYF.